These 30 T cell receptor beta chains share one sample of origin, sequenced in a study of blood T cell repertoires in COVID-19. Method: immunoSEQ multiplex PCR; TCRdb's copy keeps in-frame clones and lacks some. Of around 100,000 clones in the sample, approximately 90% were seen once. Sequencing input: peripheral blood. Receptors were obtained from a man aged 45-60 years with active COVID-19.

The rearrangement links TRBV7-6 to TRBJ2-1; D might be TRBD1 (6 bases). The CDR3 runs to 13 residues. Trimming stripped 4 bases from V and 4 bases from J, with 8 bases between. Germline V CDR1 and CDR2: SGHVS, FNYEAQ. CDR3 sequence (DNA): TGTGCCAGCAGCTCACAGGGTTACAATGAGCAGTTCTTC. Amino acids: CASSSQGYNEQFF.

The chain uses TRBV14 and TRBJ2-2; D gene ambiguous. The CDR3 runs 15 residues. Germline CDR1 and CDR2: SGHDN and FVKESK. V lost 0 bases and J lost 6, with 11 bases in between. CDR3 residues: CASSQDHSRAGELFF. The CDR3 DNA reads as TGTGCCAGCAGCCAAGATCACTCCCGAGCCGGGGAGCTGTTTTTT.

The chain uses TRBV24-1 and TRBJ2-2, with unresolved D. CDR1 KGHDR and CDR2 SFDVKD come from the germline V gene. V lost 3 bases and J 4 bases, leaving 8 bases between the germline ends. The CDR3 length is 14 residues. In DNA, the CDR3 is TGTGCCACCAGTGATCTCGGGTCCACCGGGGAGCTGTTTTTT. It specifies CATSDLGSTGELFF.

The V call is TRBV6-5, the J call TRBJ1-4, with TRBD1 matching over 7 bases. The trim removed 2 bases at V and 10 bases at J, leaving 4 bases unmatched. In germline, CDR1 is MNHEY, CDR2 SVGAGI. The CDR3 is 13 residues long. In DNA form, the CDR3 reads TGTGCCAGCAGTTACCCCCAGGGGGGAAAACTGTTTTTT. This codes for CASSYPQGGKLFF.

The CDR3 DNA reads as TGTGCCCCCTGGGAGGACTCCTACAATGAGCAGTTCTTC. This encodes CAPWEDSYNEQFF. V and J are TRBV27 and TRBJ2-1; D perhaps matches TRBD2 (6 bases). The CDR3 runs to 13 residues. The germline gives CDR1 MNHEY, CDR2 SMNVEV (reference sequence). Trimming left V 11 bases short and J 0 bases short, with 11 bases between.

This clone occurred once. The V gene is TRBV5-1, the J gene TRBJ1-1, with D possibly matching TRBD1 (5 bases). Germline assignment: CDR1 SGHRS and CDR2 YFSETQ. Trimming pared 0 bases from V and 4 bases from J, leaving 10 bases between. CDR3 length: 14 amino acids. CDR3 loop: CASSLVARGTEAFF. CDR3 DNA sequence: TGCGCCAGCAGCTTGGTGGCTAGGGGCACTGAAGCTTTCTTT.

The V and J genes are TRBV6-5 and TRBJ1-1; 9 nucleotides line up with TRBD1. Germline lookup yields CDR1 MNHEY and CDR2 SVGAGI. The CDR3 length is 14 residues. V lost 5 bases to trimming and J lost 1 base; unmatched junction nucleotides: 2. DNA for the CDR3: TGTGCCAGCAGTCGGACAGGGGCGAACACTGAAGCTTTCTTT. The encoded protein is CASSRTGANTEAFF.

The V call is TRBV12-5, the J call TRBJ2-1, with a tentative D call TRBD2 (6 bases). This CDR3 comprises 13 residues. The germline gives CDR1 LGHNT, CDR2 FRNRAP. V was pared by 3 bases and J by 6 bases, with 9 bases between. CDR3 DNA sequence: TGTGCTAGTGGTTTATCGGGGGTCAATGAGCAGTTCTTC. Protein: CASGLSGVNEQFF.

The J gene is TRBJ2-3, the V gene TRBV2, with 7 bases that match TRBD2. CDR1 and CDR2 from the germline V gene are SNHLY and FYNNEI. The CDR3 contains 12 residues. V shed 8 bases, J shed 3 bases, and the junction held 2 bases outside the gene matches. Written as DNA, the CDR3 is TGTGCCAGCGGACTAGTTACAGATACGCAGTATTTT. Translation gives CASGLVTDTQYF.

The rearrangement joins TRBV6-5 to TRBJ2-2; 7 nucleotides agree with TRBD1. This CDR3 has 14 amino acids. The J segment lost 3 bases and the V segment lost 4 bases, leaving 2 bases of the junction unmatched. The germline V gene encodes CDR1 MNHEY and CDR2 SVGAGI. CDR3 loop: CASSFDRDTGELFF. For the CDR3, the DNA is TGTGCCAGCAGTTTCGACAGGGACACCGGGGAGCTGTTTTTT.

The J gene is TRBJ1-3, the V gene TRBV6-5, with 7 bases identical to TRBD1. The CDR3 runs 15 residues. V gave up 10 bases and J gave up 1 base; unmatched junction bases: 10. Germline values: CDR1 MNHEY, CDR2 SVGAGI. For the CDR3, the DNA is TGTGCCACACACGGACAGGAGTATTCTGGAAACACCATATATTTT. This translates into CATHGQEYSGNTIYF.

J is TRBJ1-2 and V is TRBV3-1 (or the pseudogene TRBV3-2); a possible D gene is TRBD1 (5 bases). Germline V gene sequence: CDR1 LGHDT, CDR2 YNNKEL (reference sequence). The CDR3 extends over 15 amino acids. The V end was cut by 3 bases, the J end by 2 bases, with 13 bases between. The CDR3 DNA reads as TGTGCCAGCAGCCACTTCAGGGCTAGGAACTATGGCTACACCTTC. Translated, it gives CASSHFRARNYGYTF.

The CDR3 loop reads CASRPQFKNIQYF. The CDR3 DNA is TGTGCCAGTAGACCACAGTTCAAAAACATTCAGTACTTC. The gene calls are TRBV19 and TRBJ2-4; D gene ambiguous. The CDR3 is made up of 13 amino acids. V lost 6 bases and J lost 3, with 9 bases in between. Germline V CDR1 and CDR2: LNHDA, SQIVND (reference sequence).

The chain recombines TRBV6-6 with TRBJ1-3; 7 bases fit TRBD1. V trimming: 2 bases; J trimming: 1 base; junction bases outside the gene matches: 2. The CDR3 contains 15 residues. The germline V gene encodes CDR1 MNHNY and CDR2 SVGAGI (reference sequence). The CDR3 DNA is TGTGCCAGCAGTTACGGACAGGCGTCTGGAAACACCATATATTTT. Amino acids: CASSYGQASGNTIYF.

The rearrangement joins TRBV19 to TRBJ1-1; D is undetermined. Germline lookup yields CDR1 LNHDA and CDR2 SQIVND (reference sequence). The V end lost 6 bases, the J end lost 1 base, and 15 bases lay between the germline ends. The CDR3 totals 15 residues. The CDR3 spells CASRNYAGPNTEAFF. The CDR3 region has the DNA TGTGCCAGTAGGAATTACGCAGGTCCGAACACTGAAGCTTTCTTT.

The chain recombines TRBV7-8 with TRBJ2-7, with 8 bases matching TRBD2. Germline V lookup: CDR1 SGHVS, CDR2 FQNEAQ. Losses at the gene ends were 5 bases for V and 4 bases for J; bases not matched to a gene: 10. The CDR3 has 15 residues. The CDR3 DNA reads TGTGCCAGCAGCCCCGGAGAAAGCGGGAGTTACGAGCAGTACGTC. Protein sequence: CASSPGESGSYEQYV.

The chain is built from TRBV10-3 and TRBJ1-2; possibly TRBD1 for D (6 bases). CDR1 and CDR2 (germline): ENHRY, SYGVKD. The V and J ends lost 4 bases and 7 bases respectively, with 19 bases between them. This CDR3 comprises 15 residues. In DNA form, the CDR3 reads TGTGCCATCAGTGGGCCCGGACAGCTTGCAGGTGGCTACACCTTC. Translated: CAISGPGQLAGGYTF.

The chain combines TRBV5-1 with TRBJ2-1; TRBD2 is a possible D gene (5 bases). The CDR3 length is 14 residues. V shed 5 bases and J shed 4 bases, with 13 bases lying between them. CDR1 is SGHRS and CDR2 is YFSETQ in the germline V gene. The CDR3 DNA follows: TGCGCCAGCAGGGAGGCGGACTTATACAATGAGCAGTTCTTC. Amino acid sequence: CASREADLYNEQFF.

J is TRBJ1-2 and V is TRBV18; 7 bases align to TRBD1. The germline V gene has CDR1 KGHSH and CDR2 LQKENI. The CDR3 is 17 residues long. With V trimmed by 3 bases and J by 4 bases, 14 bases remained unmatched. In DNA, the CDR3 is TGTGCCAGCTCACCTATCCTTACAGGGGAAGTGAGCTATGGCTACACCTTC. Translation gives CASSPILTGEVSYGYTF.

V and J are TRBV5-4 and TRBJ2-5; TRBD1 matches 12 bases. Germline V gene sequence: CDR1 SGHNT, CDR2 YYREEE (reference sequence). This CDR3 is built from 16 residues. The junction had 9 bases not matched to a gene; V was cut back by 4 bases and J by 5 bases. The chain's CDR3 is CASSQTGQGAWETQYF. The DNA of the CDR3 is TGTGCCAGCAGCCAGACGGGACAGGGGGCTTGGGAGACCCAGTACTTC.

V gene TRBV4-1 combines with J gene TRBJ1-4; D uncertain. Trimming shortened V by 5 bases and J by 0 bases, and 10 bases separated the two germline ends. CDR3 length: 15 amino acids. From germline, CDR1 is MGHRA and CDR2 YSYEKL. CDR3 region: CASSGRGPTNEKLFF. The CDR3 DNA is TGCGCCAGCAGCGGGCGTGGCCCAACTAATGAAAAACTGTTTTTT.

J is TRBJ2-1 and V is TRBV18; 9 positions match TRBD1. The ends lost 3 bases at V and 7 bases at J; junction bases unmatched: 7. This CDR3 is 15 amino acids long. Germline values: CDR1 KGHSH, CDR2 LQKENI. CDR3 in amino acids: CASSPGQGVKNEQFF. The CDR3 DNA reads TGTGCCAGCTCACCGGGACAGGGAGTAAAGAATGAGCAGTTCTTC.

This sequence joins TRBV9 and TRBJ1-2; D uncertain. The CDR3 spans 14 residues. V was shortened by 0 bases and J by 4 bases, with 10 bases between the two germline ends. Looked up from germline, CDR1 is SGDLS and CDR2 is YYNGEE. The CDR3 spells CASSVARGSYGYTF. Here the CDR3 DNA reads TGTGCCAGCAGCGTAGCCCGGGGTTCCTATGGCTACACCTTC.

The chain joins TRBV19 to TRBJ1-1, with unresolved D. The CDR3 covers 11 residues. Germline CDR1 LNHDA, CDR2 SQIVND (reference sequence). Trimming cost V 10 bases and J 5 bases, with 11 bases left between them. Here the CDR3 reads CATLTFTEAFF. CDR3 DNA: TGTGCCACCTTAACTTTTACTGAAGCTTTCTTT. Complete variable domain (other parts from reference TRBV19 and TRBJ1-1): DGGITQSPKYLFRKEGQNVTLSCEQNLNHDAMYWYRQDPGQGLRLIYYSQIVNDFQKGDIAEGYSVSREKKESFPLTVTSAQKNPTAFYLCATLTFTEAFFGQGTRLTVV.

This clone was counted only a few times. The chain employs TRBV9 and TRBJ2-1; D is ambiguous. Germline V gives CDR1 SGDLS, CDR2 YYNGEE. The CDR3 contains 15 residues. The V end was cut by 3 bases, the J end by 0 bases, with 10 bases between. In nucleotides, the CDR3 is TGTGCCAGCAGCGCGGGTCTGCGCTCCTACAATGAGCAGTTCTTC. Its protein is CASSAGLRSYNEQFF.

The CDR3 DNA is TGTGCCACCAGTGATCCGCAACTAGGGTACCAAGAGACCCAGTACTTC. It specifies CATSDPQLGYQETQYF. The chain joins TRBV24-1 to TRBJ2-5; a weak D match, TRBD2 (5 bases). Germline V gene data show CDR1 as KGHDR and CDR2 as SFDVKD. The CDR3 extends over 16 amino acids. Trimming shortened V by 3 bases and J by 0 bases, and 13 bases separated the two germline ends.

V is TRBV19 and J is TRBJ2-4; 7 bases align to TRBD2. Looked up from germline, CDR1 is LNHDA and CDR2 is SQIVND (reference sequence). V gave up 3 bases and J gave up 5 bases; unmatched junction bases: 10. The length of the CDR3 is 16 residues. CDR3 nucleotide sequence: TGTGCCAGTAGTATGTCGGCGGGAGCTTTTGAAAACATTCAGTACTTC. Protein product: CASSMSAGAFENIQYF.

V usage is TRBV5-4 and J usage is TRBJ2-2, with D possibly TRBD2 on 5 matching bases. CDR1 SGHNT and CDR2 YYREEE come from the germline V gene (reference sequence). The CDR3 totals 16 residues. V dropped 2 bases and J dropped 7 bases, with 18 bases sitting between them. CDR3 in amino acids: CASSLGKDQRVGELFF. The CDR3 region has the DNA TGTGCCAGCAGCTTAGGGAAGGACCAGAGGGTCGGGGAGCTGTTTTTT. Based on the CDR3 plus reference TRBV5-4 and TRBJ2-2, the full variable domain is ETGVTQSPTHLIKTRGQQVTLRCSSQSGHNTVSWYQQALGQGPQFIFQYYREEENGRGNFPPRFSGLQFPNYSSELNVNALELDDSALYLCASSLGKDQRVGELFFGEGSRLTVL.

The CDR3 sequence: CTSSLIPGRHNQPQHF. The CDR3 DNA sequence: TGCACCAGCAGCCTTATCCCGGGGAGGCACAATCAGCCCCAGCATTTT. The rearrangement links TRBV1 to TRBJ1-5. TRBV1 represents a pseudogene. This CDR3 spans 16 amino acids.

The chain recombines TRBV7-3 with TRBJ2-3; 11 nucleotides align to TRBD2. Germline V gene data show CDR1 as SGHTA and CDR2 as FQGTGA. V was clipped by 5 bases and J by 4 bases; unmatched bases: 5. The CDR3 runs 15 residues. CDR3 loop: CASSVSGGAADTQYF. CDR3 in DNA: TGTGCCAGCAGCGTTAGCGGGGGGGCCGCAGATACGCAGTATTTT.